The next 20 T cell receptor beta chains were all read from a single sample in a study of Graves' ophthalmopathy and Graves' hyperthyroidism. Investigators amplified TCR beta CDR3 regions from RNA transcripts. Investigators did first-round RT-PCR with HTBI primers, then second-round multiplex PCR. TCRdb reprocessed the multiplex PCR reads via MiXCR and lists one record per CDR3 protein. This sample has 580,000 or so distinct CDR3 sequences, with under 45% found just once. Sequencing was carried out using peripheral blood or thyroid tissue (not recorded which). The receptors were sampled from an adult man with Graves' hyperthyroidism.

This clonotype was picked up a small number of times. The gene calls are TRBV6-2 or TRBV6-3 and TRBJ1-1, with D possibly being TRBD1 (6 bases). Trimming pared 6 bases from V and 0 bases from J, leaving 11 bases between. Germline V gene lookup returns CDR1 MNHEY and CDR2 SVGEGT. The CDR3 has 14 amino acids. The CDR3 DNA is TGTGCCAGCAGAGACGACAGGCTGAACACTGAAGCTTTCTTT. Translation: CASRDDRLNTEAFF.

Points on this clonotype: This may arise from a read error, as a much more abundant clone is one base away. The V and J genes are TRBV10-3 and TRBJ1-6; no definite D call. The V end was cut by 6 bases, the J end by 10 bases, with 13 bases between. Germline CDR1 reads ENHRY; CDR2 reads SYGVKD. The CDR3 runs to 13 residues. CDR3: CAISPDGVSPLHF. As DNA, the CDR3 is TGTGCCATCAGCCCTGACGGGGTGTCACCCCTCCACTTT.

Points on this clonotype: Germline and junction disagree at one end, which may indicate a read error. This chain connects TRBV24-1 to TRBJ2-7; possibly TRBD1 or TRBD2 for D (5 bases each). Germline CDR1 is KGHDR and CDR2 is SFDVKD. The CDR3 sequence is 15 residues long. CDR3 region: CATSDDRGNTGELYF. In DNA, the CDR3 is TGTGCCACCAGTGACGACAGAGGGAACACCGGGGAGCTGTACTTC.

This clonotype was observed a single time. An end of the junction differs from the germline gene, which may be a read error. The J gene is TRBJ1-1, the V gene TRBV9; TRBD1 is a possible D gene (5 bases). Germline CDR1 is SGDLS and CDR2 is YYNGEE. The CDR3 loop spans 16 amino acids. CDR3 sequence reads: CASSLMGKTARDEAFF. DNA of the CDR3: TGCGCCAGCAGCTTGATGGGAAAGACAGCCCGAGATGAAGCTTTCTTT. Combining the CDR3 with reference TRBV9 and TRBJ1-1 gives the whole variable domain DSGVTQTPKHLITATGQRVTLRCSPRSGDLSVYWYQQSLDQGLQFLIQYYNGEERAKGNILERFSAQQFPDLHSELNLSSLELGDSALYFCASSLMGKTARDEAFFGQGTRLTVV.

This clonotype was seen only a few times. The V gene is TRBV30, the J gene TRBJ1-6; D call uncertain. CDR1 and CDR2 from the germline V gene are GTSNPN and SVGIG (reference sequence). Trimming left V 3 bases short and J 9 bases short, with 9 bases between. The CDR3 contains 12 residues. Here the CDR3 reads CAWSVTISPLHF. The DNA of the CDR3 is TGTGCCTGGAGCGTGACAATTTCACCCCTCCACTTT.

This clonotype was observed a few times. The gene calls are TRBV5-1 and TRBJ2-7; 8 nucleotides align to TRBD1. The J call may be in error: the DNA end matches TRBJ2-1 better. CDR3 length: 13 residues. From germline, CDR1 is SGHRS and CDR2 YFSETQ. The CDR3 loop reads CASSWTGFEEQFF. The CDR3 bases are TGCGCCAGCAGCTGGACAGGGTTTGAGGAGCAGTTCTTC.

This clonotype was counted many times. A junction end diverges from the germline sequence, so it may reflect a read error. This chain uses TRBV4-2 with TRBJ1-5; 8 nucleotides line up with TRBD1. The CDR3 length is 15 residues. CDR1 is LGHNA and CDR2 is YNFKEQ in the germline V gene. Here the CDR3 reads CASSQEGTGNQPQHF. CDR3 nucleotides: TGCGCCAGCAGCCAAGAGGGGACAGGAAATCAGCCCCAGCATTTT.

This clonotype was counted once. The germline gene is not matched at one end of the junction; a read error may be the cause. The chain links TRBV10-3 to TRBJ1-5, with D maybe TRBD1 (5 bases). This CDR3 has 15 amino acids. Germline assignment: CDR1 ENHRY and CDR2 SYGVKD. The CDR3 region has the DNA TGTGCCAGCAGTTGGGGTACAGGAAATAATCAGCCCCAGCATTTT. Translating it yields CASSWGTGNNQPQHF.

This clonotype was recorded at least ten times. This chain joins TRBV29-1 and TRBJ2-5; a possible D gene is TRBD2 (6 bases). Trimming left V 0 bases short and J 3 bases short, with 11 bases between. The germline V gene has CDR1 SQVTM and CDR2 ANQGSEA. The CDR3 is 14 amino acids. The DNA for the CDR3 is TGCAGCGTTGAAGATGTTCGGACTAAAGAGACCCAGTACTTC. Protein sequence: CSVEDVRTKETQYF.

The table lists this clonotype with many counts. This chain uses TRBV7-9 with TRBJ2-2; no clear D gene. The CDR3 contains 12 residues. Between the trimmed V and J ends, which lost 4 bases and 7 bases, there was a span of 7 bases. Germline V lookup: CDR1 SEHNR, CDR2 FQNEAQ (reference sequence). CDR3 bases: TGTGCCAGCAGCTCCCTAATCGGGGAGCTGTTTTTT. Its protein product is CASSSLIGELFF.

This clonotype was counted at least ten times. The chain is built from TRBV2 and TRBJ2-5; 11 positions agree with TRBD1. Germline values: CDR1 SNHLY, CDR2 FYNNEI. Losses at the gene ends were 5 bases for V and 2 bases for J; bases not matched to a gene: 1. There are 14 residues in the CDR3. CDR3 sequence (DNA): TGTGCCAGCAGTTGGGACAGGGGGCAAGAGACCCAGTACTTC. Translation: CASSWDRGQETQYF.

This clonotype was counted at least ten times. The rearrangement uses TRBV10-1 and TRBJ2-5, with D uncertain. Germline V gene sequence: CDR1 WNHNN, CDR2 SYGVQD (reference sequence). The CDR3 covers 12 residues. Trimming shortened V by 8 bases and J by 3 bases, and 10 bases separated the two germline ends. The CDR3 nucleotides are TGCGCCAGCCCGTGGAGAGAAGAGACCCAGTACTTC. Encoded protein: CASPWREETQYF.

The V and J genes are TRBV20-1 and TRBJ2-3; the D is unclear. The CDR3 sequence is 13 residues long. Germline CDR1 is DFQATT and CDR2 is SNEGSKA (reference sequence). Trimming pared 3 bases from V and 7 bases from J, leaving 14 bases between. The CDR3: CSARMRDSHTQYF. CDR3 nucleotides: TGCAGTGCTAGGATGAGAGACTCCCATACGCAGTATTTT.

In its sample, this clonotype was seen many times. The CDR3 DNA reads TGCGCCAGCAGCCAAGATCCGCGGGCCGAAGAGACCCAGTACTTC. Its translation: CASSQDPRAEETQYF. V usage is TRBV4-1 and J usage is TRBJ2-5; D is possibly TRBD2 (5 bases). CDR1 is MGHRA, CDR2 YSYEKL, per germline. This CDR3 contains 15 residues. Trimming took 0 bases from V and 3 from J, leaving 11 bases between them.

This clonotype was observed many times. CDR3 DNA sequence: TGCAGTGCTAGACAGGGGCGCGCTCAGCCCCAGCATTTT. Translating gives CSARQGRAQPQHF. The chain uses TRBV20-1 and TRBJ1-5; the D gene is possibly TRBD1 (6 bases). The CDR3 consists of 13 residues. The germline gives CDR1 DFQATT, CDR2 SNEGSKA (reference sequence). Between the trimmed V and J ends, which lost 2 bases and 6 bases, there was a span of 11 bases.

This clonotype is a singleton in its sample. The rearrangement links TRBV2 to TRBJ1-3, with D hard to call. In germline, CDR1 is SNHLY, CDR2 FYNNEI. This CDR3 contains 14 residues. Trimming cost V 10 bases and J 5 bases, with 18 bases left between them. This CDR3 reads CAIPYNAPRNTIYF. In nucleotides, the CDR3 is TGTGCCATCCCTTACAATGCCCCTAGAAACACCATATATTTT.

This clonotype was counted many times. A much larger clone differs by one base, so this may be a read error. V gene TRBV6-5 combines with J gene TRBJ1-5; TRBD1 might be the D (5 bases). The CDR3 has 14 residues. CDR1 and CDR2 (germline): MNHEY, SVGAGI. With 4 bases removed from V and 3 bases from J, the gap between germline ends came to 10 bases. The CDR3 reads CASSFSGHNQPQHF. As DNA, the CDR3 is TGTGCCAGCAGTTTCTCAGGGCACAATCAGCCCCAGCATTTT.

Comments on this clonotype: At one end the junction does not follow the germline gene, possibly because of a read error. This chain joins TRBV3-1 and TRBJ2-7, with TRBD2 matching 7 bases. The CDR3 is made up of 15 amino acids. Germline lookup yields CDR1 LGHDT and CDR2 YNNKEL (reference sequence). For the CDR3, the DNA is TGTGCCAGCAGCCCCCAGCGGGACCCAGGGTACGTGCAGTACTTC. Amino acid sequence: CASSPQRDPGYVQYF.

The V gene is TRBV7-2, the J gene TRBJ2-5, with D unclear. The V end was cut by 3 bases, the J end by 5 bases, with 7 bases between. The CDR3 has 12 residues. Germline values: CDR1 SGHTA, CDR2 FQGNSA. The chain's CDR3 is CASSFFRETQYF. CDR3 DNA: TGTGCCAGCAGCTTCTTCAGGGAGACCCAGTACTTC.

The chain has TRBV5-1 and TRBJ2-7; the match to TRBD2 covers 7 bases. CDR3 length: 15 amino acids. Trimming at V came to 0 bases and at J to 3 bases, leaving 6 bases not matched to a gene. CDR1 and CDR2 (germline): SGHRS, YFSETQ. The CDR3 region has the DNA TGCGCCAGCAGCTTGGAGTGGGGGAGGGTCTACGAGCAGTACTTC. Translated, it gives CASSLEWGRVYEQYF.